The sequence of this T cell receptor (beta chain) was determined in a study of cytomegalovirus exposure and HLA in healthy donors. TCRdb's table, derived via immunoSEQ multiplex PCR, lists solely in-frame clones and lacks some. In the table there are 45,000 to 65,000 clones, nearly 90% of which are singletons. Study-wide findings and caveats: Cytomegalovirus status was reportedly diagnosed by the classifier with high sensitivity and specificity. Most TCR sequences showed up rarely, but some public TCRs showed up in many donors. Some TCR beta chains (around 180 of them) were listed as cytomegalovirus-associated. Later, an analysis found that TCR clusters from the first cohort tended to co-occur in the 110 or so validation repertoires.

As to this clone: No antigen is known for it.

The CDR3 contains 14 residues. Trimming cost V 4 bases and J 4 bases; bases outside gene matches: 6. Looked up from germline, CDR1 is SGHRS and CDR2 is YFSETQ. J is TRBJ2-3 and V is TRBV5-1; 7 positions match TRBD1. The receptor's source is a woman aged 18-29 years in good health and CMV-seronegative. The specimen was PBMCs. CDR3 amino acids: CASSAGGMPDTQYF. The DNA of the CDR3 is TGCGCCAGCAGCGCAGGGGGTATGCCAGATACGCAGTATTTT.